This record looks at one T cell receptor (beta chain) sequence and its context. CDR1 is MGHRA, CDR2 YSYEKL, per germline. The CDR3 has 16 residues. Losses at the gene ends were 4 bases for V and 7 bases for J; bases not matched to a gene: 11. These data come from a study of T cell changes during pregnancy in multiple sclerosis. Repertoires were generated with immunoSEQ multiplex PCR, while TCRdb's copy carries only in-frame clones and drops some. The sample carries under 75,000 clones, nearly 95% recorded once. Sample: CD4+ T cells from peripheral blood mononuclear cells, taken after pregnancy. The sequence was collected from a female donor with multiple sclerosis, enrolled in a pregnancy study. The chain combines TRBV4-1 with TRBJ2-1; 9 nucleotides line up with TRBD2. The CDR3 sequence: CASSRSGGSGSNEQFF. Here the CDR3 DNA reads TGCGCCAGCAGCCGTTCCGGGGGTAGCGGGAGTAATGAGCAGTTCTTC.